A selection of T cell receptor beta chains follows, all from one sample in a study of blood T cell repertoires in COVID-19. The repertoire was sequenced with immunoSEQ multiplex PCR; TCRdb's copy has only in-frame clones and lacks some. The sample contains about 72,000 clones, about nine tenths of which appear only once. Sequenced input: peripheral blood. These receptors were taken from a man in his 70s with active or convalescent COVID-19. Each CDR3 is given with its conserved first and last residue. Each record gives: D gene, J gene, clone size, V gene, CDR3 protein, CDR3 DNA. D genes are given only for firm matches. Rows may omit the clone size; those that give it use once, few, many or a size class.

d_gene: NA
j_gene: TRBJ1-5
abundance: NA
v_gene: TRBV5-1
CDR3aa: CASSLGGSDNQPQHF
CDR3nt: TGCGCCAGCAGCTTAGGAGGGTCGGACAATCAGCCCCAGCATTTT

d_gene: NA
j_gene: TRBJ1-2
abundance: NA
v_gene: TRBV5-3
CDR3aa: CARSLYSRPLNYGYTF
CDR3nt: TGTGCCAGAAGCTTGTACAGCCGACCGCTAAACTATGGCTACACCTTC

d_gene: TRBD1
j_gene: TRBJ1-2
abundance: NA
v_gene: TRBV15
CDR3aa: CATSSDRVYGYTF
CDR3nt: TGTGCCACCAGCTCAGACAGGGTCTATGGCTACACCTTC

d_gene: TRBD2
j_gene: TRBJ2-5
abundance: NA
v_gene: TRBV30
CDR3aa: CAWSVRPSGIETQYF
CDR3nt: TGTGCCTGGAGTGTACGACCTAGCGGGATAGAGACCCAGTACTTC

d_gene: NA
j_gene: TRBJ2-7
abundance: NA
v_gene: TRBV6-5
CDR3aa: CASSYYRATYEQYF
CDR3nt: TGTGCCAGCAGTTATTACAGGGCCACCTACGAGCAGTACTTC

d_gene: TRBD2
j_gene: TRBJ2-1
abundance: NA
v_gene: TRBV19
CDR3aa: CASSKLAGGSYNEQFF
CDR3nt: TGTGCCAGTAGTAAATTAGCGGGAGGCTCCTACAATGAGCAGTTCTTC

d_gene: TRBD1
j_gene: TRBJ2-5
abundance: NA
v_gene: TRBV9
CDR3aa: CASSAGQGLETQYF
CDR3nt: TGTGCCAGCAGCGCGGGACAGGGGTTAGAGACCCAGTACTTC

d_gene: TRBD2
j_gene: TRBJ2-7
abundance: NA
v_gene: TRBV4-1
CDR3aa: CASSQVRGGNYEQYF
CDR3nt: TGCGCCAGCAGCCAAGTGCGGGGGGGTAACTACGAGCAGTACTTC

d_gene: TRBD1
j_gene: TRBJ2-1
abundance: NA
v_gene: TRBV2
CDR3aa: CASSDLQGVLMSEQFF
CDR3nt: TGTGCCAGCAGTGACTTGCAGGGGGTATTGATGAGTGAGCAGTTCTTC

d_gene: TRBD1
j_gene: TRBJ2-1
abundance: few
v_gene: TRBV27
CDR3aa: CASSLYRGYNEQFF
CDR3nt: TGTGCCAGCAGTTTATACAGGGGATACAATGAGCAGTTCTTC

d_gene: NA
j_gene: TRBJ1-1
abundance: NA
v_gene: TRBV6-5
CDR3aa: CASSYRRTTEAFF
CDR3nt: TGTGCCAGCAGTTACAGGAGGACCACTGAAGCTTTCTTT

d_gene: NA
j_gene: TRBJ2-7
abundance: NA
v_gene: TRBV9
CDR3aa: CASSPLGGVNEQYF
CDR3nt: TGTGCCAGCAGCCCCCTCGGAGGCGTTAACGAGCAGTACTTC

d_gene: TRBD1
j_gene: TRBJ1-1
abundance: NA
v_gene: TRBV5-4
CDR3aa: CASSSTGENTEAFF
CDR3nt: TGTGCCAGCAGCTCGACAGGGGAGAACACTGAAGCTTTCTTT

d_gene: TRBD2
j_gene: TRBJ2-7
abundance: once
v_gene: TRBV6-1
CDR3aa: CASSEASGSYEQYF
CDR3nt: TGTGCCAGCAGTGAGGCTAGCGGGAGTTACGAGCAGTACTTC

d_gene: NA
j_gene: TRBJ1-2
abundance: NA
v_gene: TRBV2
CDR3aa: CASSVLRGGYTF
CDR3nt: TGTGCCAGCAGTGTGTTGAGAGGTGGCTACACCTTC

d_gene: NA
j_gene: TRBJ1-1
abundance: NA
v_gene: TRBV19
CDR3aa: CASSIRGPNTEAFF
CDR3nt: TGTGCCAGTAGTATAAGGGGTCCGAACACTGAAGCTTTCTTT

d_gene: TRBD1
j_gene: TRBJ1-1
abundance: NA
v_gene: TRBV5-5
CDR3aa: CASSRGTGRPEAFF
CDR3nt: TGTGCCAGCAGCCGAGGGACAGGGCGTCCTGAAGCTTTCTTT

d_gene: TRBD2
j_gene: TRBJ2-1
abundance: NA
v_gene: TRBV30
CDR3aa: CAWSVLMTGGPLLGRNEQFF
CDR3nt: TGTGCCTGGAGTGTACTAATGACGGGAGGGCCCTTATTAGGAAGGAATGAGCAGTTCTTC

d_gene: TRBD2
j_gene: TRBJ2-2
abundance: NA
v_gene: TRBV7-8
CDR3aa: CASSSRAGGGGELFF
CDR3nt: TGTGCCAGCAGCTCCCGAGCGGGAGGAGGCGGGGAGCTGTTTTTT

d_gene: NA
j_gene: TRBJ1-1
abundance: NA
v_gene: TRBV28
CDR3aa: CASSRWGGSETEAFF
CDR3nt: TGTGCCAGCAGTCGGTGGGGAGGGTCTGAGACTGAAGCTTTCTTT

d_gene: NA
j_gene: TRBJ2-7
abundance: NA
v_gene: TRBV10-3
CDR3aa: CAISAQTYEQYF
CDR3nt: TGTGCCATCAGTGCTCAGACCTACGAGCAGTACTTC

d_gene: NA
j_gene: TRBJ2-1
abundance: NA
v_gene: TRBV7-9
CDR3aa: CASSRLGGLGGKEQFF
CDR3nt: TGTGCCAGCAGCCGTCTTGGCGGACTAGGGGGTAAGGAGCAGTTCTTC

d_gene: TRBD1
j_gene: TRBJ2-5
abundance: NA
v_gene: TRBV4-2
CDR3aa: CASSQDLRGTGRETQYF
CDR3nt: TGTGCCAGCAGCCAAGATCTGAGGGGGACAGGACGAGAGACCCAGTACTTC

d_gene: TRBD1
j_gene: TRBJ1-2
abundance: NA
v_gene: TRBV7-8
CDR3aa: CASSLAPRGVSGDRGYTF
CDR3nt: TGTGCCAGCAGCTTAGCGCCCCGTGGAGTATCGGGGGACAGGGGCTACACCTTC

d_gene: NA
j_gene: TRBJ2-5
abundance: NA
v_gene: TRBV6-6
CDR3aa: CASSSLQTQYF
CDR3nt: TGTGCCAGCAGTTCACTCCAAACCCAGTACTTC

d_gene: TRBD2
j_gene: TRBJ2-1
abundance: NA
v_gene: TRBV24-1
CDR3aa: CATSDSGLAGGANNEQFF
CDR3nt: TGTGCCACCAGCGATTCGGGACTAGCGGGAGGAGCGAACAATGAGCAGTTCTTC

d_gene: TRBD1
j_gene: TRBJ1-5
abundance: NA
v_gene: TRBV28
CDR3aa: CASSRGLVNQPQHF
CDR3nt: TGTGCCAGCAGTAGGGGGCTTGTCAATCAGCCCCAGCATTTT

d_gene: TRBD1
j_gene: TRBJ2-2
abundance: NA
v_gene: TRBV5-1
CDR3aa: CASSWTGNTGELFF
CDR3nt: TGCGCCAGCAGCTGGACAGGAAACACCGGGGAGCTGTTTTTT

d_gene: NA
j_gene: TRBJ1-2
abundance: many
v_gene: TRBV6-5
CDR3aa: CASSSQGGGAYGYTF
CDR3nt: TGTGCCAGCAGCTCCCAAGGTGGGGGGGCGTATGGCTACACCTTC

d_gene: TRBD1
j_gene: TRBJ1-2
abundance: NA
v_gene: TRBV5-4
CDR3aa: CASSEGQGFRGYTF
CDR3nt: TGTGCCAGCAGCGAGGGACAGGGATTCCGTGGCTACACCTTC

d_gene: TRBD1
j_gene: TRBJ1-4
abundance: NA
v_gene: TRBV28
CDR3aa: CASSLLGRGNEKLFF
CDR3nt: TGTGCCAGCAGTTTATTGGGCAGGGGGAATGAAAAACTGTTTTTT

d_gene: TRBD1
j_gene: TRBJ2-1
abundance: once
v_gene: TRBV9
CDR3aa: CASSGGQGMMEFF
CDR3nt: TGTGCCAGCAGCGGCGGACAGGGAATGATGGAGTTCTTC

d_gene: NA
j_gene: TRBJ1-2
abundance: NA
v_gene: TRBV18
CDR3aa: CASSPSGFDSYTF
CDR3nt: TGTGCCAGCTCACCTTCGGGGTTTGATAGCTACACCTTC

d_gene: NA
j_gene: TRBJ2-1
abundance: NA
v_gene: TRBV9
CDR3aa: CASSVGVADYNEQFF
CDR3nt: TGTGCCAGCAGCGTAGGGGTAGCGGACTACAATGAGCAGTTCTTC

d_gene: NA
j_gene: TRBJ1-3
abundance: NA
v_gene: TRBV9
CDR3aa: CASSVVGRLSGNTIYF
CDR3nt: TGTGCCAGCAGCGTAGTCGGCAGGCTCTCTGGAAACACCATATATTTT

d_gene: NA
j_gene: TRBJ2-3
abundance: NA
v_gene: TRBV5-1
CDR3aa: CASSPTVTGKDTQYF
CDR3nt: TGCGCCAGCAGCCCTACTGTGACGGGTAAAGATACGCAGTATTTT

d_gene: NA
j_gene: TRBJ2-2
abundance: NA
v_gene: TRBV18
CDR3aa: CASSFTGHWGLETGELFF
CDR3nt: TGTGCCAGCTCATTTACAGGGCATTGGGGCCTCGAGACCGGGGAGCTGTTTTTT

d_gene: NA
j_gene: TRBJ2-1
abundance: NA
v_gene: TRBV10-3
CDR3aa: CAIRATGEEGQFF
CDR3nt: TGTGCCATCAGAGCCACAGGGGAGGAGGGGCAGTTCTTC

d_gene: NA
j_gene: TRBJ2-3
abundance: NA
v_gene: TRBV24-1
CDR3aa: CATSDFTSTDTQYF
CDR3nt: TGTGCCACCAGTGATTTTACAAGCACAGATACGCAGTATTTT

d_gene: NA
j_gene: TRBJ1-5
abundance: NA
v_gene: TRBV19
CDR3aa: CASSTWWGQGSNQPQHF
CDR3nt: TGTGCCAGTAGTACCTGGTGGGGGCAGGGCAGCAATCAGCCCCAGCATTTT

d_gene: NA
j_gene: TRBJ2-1
abundance: NA
v_gene: TRBV2
CDR3aa: CASSEFLEQFF
CDR3nt: TGTGCCAGCAGTGAATTTCTTGAGCAGTTCTTC

d_gene: NA
j_gene: TRBJ1-2
abundance: once
v_gene: TRBV11-2
CDR3aa: CASSPRGDRGYTF
CDR3nt: TGTGCCAGCAGCCCGCGGGGGGATCGCGGCTACACCTTC

d_gene: TRBD1
j_gene: TRBJ1-1
abundance: NA
v_gene: TRBV28
CDR3aa: CASSLGGTGATLNEAFF
CDR3nt: TGTGCCAGCAGTTTAGGCGGTACAGGGGCAACACTGAATGAAGCTTTCTTT

d_gene: NA
j_gene: TRBJ2-1
abundance: NA
v_gene: TRBV28
CDR3aa: CASSLRGGDNEQFF
CDR3nt: TGTGCCAGCAGTCTGCGGGGCGGGGACAATGAGCAGTTCTTC

d_gene: NA
j_gene: TRBJ1-2
abundance: NA
v_gene: TRBV9
CDR3aa: CASGGDGYGYTF
CDR3nt: TGTGCCAGCGGAGGGGACGGCTATGGCTACACCTTC

d_gene: NA
j_gene: TRBJ2-1
abundance: NA
v_gene: TRBV7-9
CDR3aa: CASSLAEFPFF
CDR3nt: TGTGCCAGCAGCTTAGCTGAGTTTCCGTTCTTC

d_gene: TRBD2
j_gene: TRBJ2-7
abundance: once
v_gene: TRBV4-1
CDR3aa: CASSPGTSGTSEQYF
CDR3nt: TGCGCCAGCAGCCCAGGGACTAGCGGAACCTCCGAGCAGTACTTC

d_gene: TRBD1
j_gene: TRBJ1-1
abundance: NA
v_gene: TRBV6-2/TRBV6-3
CDR3aa: CASSAQGVNTEAFF
CDR3nt: TGTGCCAGCAGTGCCCAGGGGGTAAACACTGAAGCTTTCTTT

d_gene: TRBD1
j_gene: TRBJ1-1
abundance: NA
v_gene: TRBV30
CDR3aa: CAYSRGQGSAAFF
CDR3nt: TGTGCCTACTCCAGGGGGCAGGGTTCCGCAGCTTTCTTT

d_gene: TRBD1
j_gene: TRBJ1-1
abundance: NA
v_gene: TRBV14
CDR3aa: CASSPLAGGSAFF
CDR3nt: TGTGCCAGCAGCCCGTTGGCAGGGGGAAGCGCTTTCTTT

d_gene: NA
j_gene: TRBJ1-1
abundance: NA
v_gene: TRBV14
CDR3aa: CASSQGGSLNTEAFF
CDR3nt: TGTGCCAGCAGCCAAGGAGGCTCCTTGAACACTGAAGCTTTCTTT

d_gene: NA
j_gene: TRBJ2-3
abundance: NA
v_gene: TRBV7-9
CDR3aa: CASSLLATSTDTQYF
CDR3nt: TGTGCCAGCAGCTTACTAGCGACTAGCACAGATACGCAGTATTTT

d_gene: NA
j_gene: TRBJ1-2
abundance: NA
v_gene: TRBV15
CDR3aa: CATSRDLGGRAKEGYTF
CDR3nt: TGTGCCACCAGCAGAGATCTCGGGGGTCGGGCCAAGGAAGGCTACACCTTC

d_gene: NA
j_gene: TRBJ2-7
abundance: few
v_gene: TRBV7-9
CDR3aa: CASSLGARTYEQYF
CDR3nt: TGTGCCAGCAGCTTAGGGGCCAGAACCTACGAGCAGTACTTC

d_gene: NA
j_gene: TRBJ1-5
abundance: NA
v_gene: TRBV27
CDR3aa: CASRGNPAGNQPQHF
CDR3nt: TGTGCCAGCCGGGGAAATCCTGCTGGCAATCAGCCCCAGCATTTT

d_gene: TRBD2
j_gene: TRBJ2-3
abundance: NA
v_gene: TRBV28
CDR3aa: CASSLILAGVGDTQYF
CDR3nt: TGTGCCAGCAGTTTAATTCTAGCGGGAGTAGGGGATACGCAGTATTTT

d_gene: NA
j_gene: TRBJ1-2
abundance: NA
v_gene: TRBV9
CDR3aa: CASSLNSQGLTPYGYTF
CDR3nt: TGTGCCAGCAGCCTAAACTCACAGGGATTAACCCCTTATGGCTACACCTTC